This TCR beta chain was recorded in a study of T cell changes during pregnancy in multiple sclerosis. TCRdb keeps only in-frame clones here, not all; method: immunoSEQ multiplex PCR. Of over 65,000 clones in the sample, around 94% were seen once. V shed 0 bases and J 4 bases; nucleotides not matched to a gene: 7. CDR3 length equals 16 residues. CDR1 is LGHNA and CDR2 is YNFKEQ in the germline V gene. The V call is TRBV4-2, the J call TRBJ2-3, with 7 bases lining up with TRBD2. Sample: peripheral blood, taken in the third trimester of pregnancy. The receptor comes from a female donor with multiple sclerosis, enrolled in a pregnancy study. Written as DNA, the CDR3 is TGTGCCAGCAGCCAAGATACGGGGGGTTGGGCAGATACGCAGTATTTT. It codes for CASSQDTGGWADTQYF.